The TCR beta chain under discussion was sequenced for a study of shared clonotypes between healthy human individuals. As for this clone: Its antigen is not identified.

Clones were sequenced by immunoSEQ multiplex PCR, and TCRdb holds only the in-frame ones, with some missing. The table records a few million clones, more than 80% of them present only once. Study-level findings and limits: Clonotype sharing among donors was expected to depend on sequencing depth. Compared with clonotypes that all four donors shared, non-shared clonotypes had lower generation probabilities. As a rule, naive subsets had a larger estimated richness than memory subsets. Only a few donors were included, so the genetic and exposure-history diversity represented was limited.

CDR3 length: 16 amino acids. With 4 bases removed from V and 0 bases from J, the gap between germline ends came to 14 bases. Germline V gives CDR1 LNHDA, CDR2 SQIVND (reference sequence). The sample comprised naive CD4+ T cells from PBMCs. Subset of the sample: CD45RA+ positively selected. The sequence came from a man aged 18 to 29 in good health. Some clones in this sample may be carry-over from other donors' samples. This chain links TRBV19 with TRBJ2-3, with a weak D call TRBD1 (6 bases). The CDR3 reads CASSRRTVRSTDTQYF. As DNA, the CDR3 is TGTGCCAGTAGTAGAAGGACAGTTCGAAGCACAGATACGCAGTATTTT.